This T cell receptor beta chain was identified in a study of quantifying T cell responses using KT2 cells. Study context: RNA was reverse transcribed with TCR alpha and beta constant-region primers. Under optimum conditions, T4 ligation efficiency was estimated at more than 8.5%.

This clonotype was counted many times. KT2, a clone with a known TCR, was spiked into unfractionated PBMC. KT2 cells were mixed with fixed PBMC numbers at varying ratios. A single-stranded UMI oligo with SP2 sequence was ligated to cDNA 3' ends. An equimolar mix of RC1.1 and RC1.2 primed the beta chain across TRBC1 and TRBC2. Starting with the second PCR, alpha and beta TCR chains went through separate processing. TCRdb used MiXCR to reprocess the UMI-ligation and nested PCR reads, holding one entry per CDR3 protein. Here the sample spans 30,000 or so distinct CDR3 sequences, roughly 7.2% being singletons. This TCR came from a human donor. Sequenced material: PBMCs spiked with cells of the T cell clone KT2.

CDR3: CASSLAPGARDEQFF. DNA for the CDR3: TGTGCCAGCAGCTTGGCTCCAGGGGCCCGGGATGAGCAGTTCTTC. The chain carries TRBV5-5 and TRBJ2-1; TRBD1 might be the D (6 bases). This CDR3 has 15 residues. Germline values: CDR1 SGHKS, CDR2 YYEKEE (reference sequence). V lost 0 bases and J lost 8, with 15 bases in between.